The text below deals with one TCR beta chain. The data are from a study of blood T cell repertoires in COVID-19. About the research overall: Whether acute or convalescent, the COVID-19 samples came from the United States, Italy and Spain.

This CDR3 is 17 amino acids long. V was pared by 0 bases and J by 0 bases, with 12 bases between. The repertoire was sequenced with immunoSEQ multiplex PCR; TCRdb's copy has only in-frame clones and lacks some. The sample carries about 27,000 clones, around 65% recorded once. The rearrangement uses TRBV23-1 and TRBJ2-1, with D maybe TRBD2 (5 bases). TRBV23-1 is annotated as an ORF whose role is uncertain. The receptor comes from a man aged 60-69 years with active or convalescent COVID-19. Input material: peripheral blood. As DNA, the CDR3 is TGCGCCAGCAGTCAATCGCAGCGGTGGAGCTCCTACAATGAGCAGTTCTTC. Translated: CASSQSQRWSSYNEQFF.